A selection of T cell receptor beta chains follows, all from one sample in a study of T-cell reconstitution after alpha-beta-depleted transplantation in children. TCRdb recomputed calls from the PCR reads with MiXCR, one row per CDR3 protein. In the table there are some 830,000 distinct CDR3 sequences, around 17% of which are singletons. The source material was PBMCs, mostly from graft donor cells, sampled 360 days after TCRalphabeta/CD19-depleted stem cell transplant. These receptors were taken from a male patient younger than 18 who had a stem cell transplant for acute lymphoblastic leukemia, so the T cells may come from the graft donor. CDR3s include the opening cysteine and the closing phenylalanine or tryptophan. Each record gives: D gene, V gene, CDR3 length, J gene, clone size, CDR3 protein, CDR3 DNA. D genes are given only for firm matches. Some rows mark clone size as missing; the rest say once, few, many or name a class of expanded clone.

TRBD1	TRBV12-3/TRBV12-4	14	TRBJ2-7	.	CASSRTGKNYEQYF	TGTGCCAGCAGTAGGACAGGGAAAAACTACGAGCAGTACTTC
TRBD2	TRBV4-1	16	TRBJ2-7	once	CASSYTTSGGPLEQYF	TGCGCCAGCAGCTATACGACTAGCGGGGGGCCTCTGGAGCAGTACTTC
.	TRBV30	12	TRBJ2-5	.	CATEGGPETQYF	TGTGCCACCGAAGGGGGGCCGGAGACCCAGTACTTC
TRBD2	TRBV5-1	15	TRBJ2-1	.	CASSPGGTYYNEQFF	TGCGCCAGCTCCCCGGGGGGAACATATTACAATGAGCAGTTCTTC
.	TRBV5-1	14	TRBJ1-1	few	CASSGLGSFTEAFF	TGCGCCAGCAGCGGCCTTGGTTCGTTCACTGAAGCTTTCTTT
.	TRBV5-1	15	TRBJ2-1	many	CASSSTRRLRNEQFF	TGCGCCAGCAGCTCTACTAGACGTCTGCGGAATGAGCAGTTCTTC
.	TRBV6-5	13	TRBJ2-1	few	CASSYTRVSEQFF	TGTGCCAGCAGTTACACCAGGGTCAGCGAGCAGTTCTTC
.	TRBV13	16	TRBJ2-7	.	CASSSQPAGVSYEQYF	TGTGCCAGCAGCTCCCAACCGGCAGGAGTATCCTACGAGCAGTACTTC
.	TRBV6-5	15	TRBJ1-5	.	CASSYSGGVNQPQHF	TGTGCCAGCAGTTACTCAGGCGGGGTCAATCAGCCCCAGCATTTT
TRBD2	TRBV20-1	16	TRBJ2-3	.	CSARDSGTSGRAVQYF	TGCAGTGCTAGAGACTCCGGGACTAGCGGGAGGGCCGTGCAGTATTTT
.	TRBV12-3/TRBV12-4	16	TRBJ2-7	few	CASSPGAPGRPYEQYF	TGTGCCAGCAGTCCGGGTGCCCCGGGGCGCCCGTACGAGCAGTACTTC
.	TRBV3-1	13	TRBJ1-1	few	CASRATWKTEAFF	TGTGCCAGCAGGGCGACATGGAAGACTGAAGCTTTCTTT
.	TRBV7-9	14	TRBJ2-7	few	CASSHSDRSYEQYF	TGTGCCAGCAGCCATTCCGACAGATCCTACGAGCAGTACTTC
.	TRBV6-1	17	TRBJ2-1	few	CASSSLHGGVTYNEQFF	TGTGCCAGCAGCAGCCTTCACGGGGGTGTCACCTACAATGAGCAGTTCTTC
TRBD2	TRBV19	18	TRBJ2-7	few	CASSIDPSTSAGAREQYF	TGTGCCAGTAGTATAGATCCCTCTACTAGCGCGGGAGCTCGTGAGCAGTACTTC
.	TRBV10-2	16	TRBJ2-3	many	CASSGVSFWRTDTQYF	TGCGCCAGCAGTGGGGTGTCTTTCTGGAGGACAGATACGCAGTATTTT
TRBD1	TRBV5-1	14	TRBJ2-3	few	CASSSTGNTDTQYF	TGCGCCAGCAGCTCGACAGGGAACACAGATACGCAGTATTTT
TRBD2	TRBV3-1	14	TRBJ2-5	.	CASSLYREGETQYF	TGTGCCAGCAGCCTGTATAGGGAGGGAGAGACCCAGTACTTC
.	TRBV4-3	14	TRBJ1-4	.	CASSQPARNEKLFF	TGCGCCAGCAGCCAGCCAGCACGGAATGAAAAACTGTTTTTT
.	TRBV18	14	TRBJ2-7	.	CASSRDRQAGEQYF	TGTGCCAGCTCACGAGATCGGCAGGCGGGCGAGCAGTACTTC
.	TRBV29-1	12	TRBJ2-3	few	CSVESSTDTQYF	TGCAGCGTTGAGAGTAGCACAGATACGCAGTATTTT
TRBD2	TRBV29-1	12	TRBJ2-7	few	CSVGGGTNEQYF	TGCAGCGTTGGCGGGGGGACCAACGAGCAGTACTTC
TRBD1	TRBV3-1	17	TRBJ2-1	few	CASSQVFGTGGYNEQFF	TGTGCCAGCAGCCAAGTATTCGGGACAGGGGGCTACAATGAGCAGTTCTTC
TRBD1	TRBV12-3/TRBV12-4	15	TRBJ2-5	many	CASNQGDRVPETQYF	TGTGCCAGCAACCAAGGGGACAGGGTCCCAGAGACCCAGTACTTC
.	TRBV18	18	TRBJ2-7	.	CASSPSSVGGGNSHEQYF	TGTGCCAGCTCACCTAGTTCGGTAGGCGGCGGGAATAGTCACGAGCAGTACTTC
.	TRBV20-1	12	TRBJ1-2	few	CSARDPPQGLYF	TGCAGTGCTAGAGATCCCCCCCAGGGGCTCTACTTC
.	TRBV29-1	13	TRBJ1-3	.	CSVDYDRGNTIYF	TGCAGCGTTGATTATGACAGGGGAAACACCATATATTTT
.	TRBV5-1	14	TRBJ2-1	many	CASSLANSYNEQFF	TGCGCCAGCAGCCTAGCGAACTCCTACAATGAGCAGTTCTTC
.	TRBV5-1	13	TRBJ1-5	.	CASSLTLNQPQHF	TGCGCCAGCAGCTTAACGCTCAATCAGCCCCAGCATTTT
.	TRBV5-1	15	TRBJ1-1	few	CASSPGPRGDTEAFF	TGCGCCAGCAGCCCGGGACCGCGGGGGGACACTGAAGCTTTCTTT
.	TRBV11-2	12	TRBJ2-2	.	CASSSRGGELFF	TGTGCCAGCAGCTCTAGGGGCGGGGAGCTGTTTTTT
.	TRBV9	13	TRBJ2-3	.	CASSVVEGDTQYF	TGTGCCAGCAGCGTAGTGGAGGGGGATACGCAGTATTTT
TRBD2	TRBV20-1	15	TRBJ2-3	few	CSASRGGRAADTQYF	TGCAGTGCTAGTCGGGGCGGGAGGGCCGCAGATACGCAGTATTTT